This passage covers 8 T cell receptor beta chains from one sample sequenced in a study of Ad26.COV2.S vaccination and SARS-CoV-2 variants. Treatment: approximately 18 received Ad26.COV2.S at low or high dose, single or two shots; about five received placebo; per-sample allocation not given. Sampling was done on day 63 after the first vaccine or placebo injection. Generated by immunoSEQ multiplex PCR, the TCRdb table keeps only in-frame clones and is missing some. This sample has hundreds of thousands of clones, with roughly 87% found just once. Sequenced material: peripheral blood, taken in a trial of Ad26.COV2.S vaccine versus placebo. Every receptor here comes from a person aged 18-60 years who received the Ad26.COV2.S COVID-19 vaccine or a placebo.

V and J are TRBV7-2 and TRBJ1-2; a weak D match, TRBD1 (5 bases). This CDR3 has 14 residues. Germline CDR1 and CDR2: SGHTA and FQGNSA. Trimming took off 3 bases at V and 5 bases at J, with 13 bases between the two ends. The CDR3 coding sequence is TGTGCCAGCAGCTTGACCGGGGCGACTTATGGCTACACCTTC. Its translation: CASSLTGATYGYTF.

This clone has more than one count but fewer than ten. One end of the junction does not line up with germline, which may come from a read error. The chain joins TRBV7-7 to TRBJ2-1, with D unresolved. The length of the CDR3 is 15 residues. Germline CDR1 SSHAT, CDR2 FNYEAQ (reference sequence). DNA for the CDR3: TGTGCTAGCAGCTCGCAGGCGACCGGTTACAATGAGCAGTTCTTC. It codes for CASSSQATGYNEQFF.

The gene calls are TRBV2 and TRBJ2-7; 8 bases match TRBD1. Unmatched junction bases numbered 8, after V lost 10 bases and J lost 3 bases. Germline lookup yields CDR1 SNHLY and CDR2 FYNNEI. The CDR3 is made up of 13 amino acids. The CDR3 region is CATHAGTGYEQYF. The CDR3 DNA reads as TGTGCCACGCATGCCGGGACAGGCTACGAGCAGTACTTC. The full variable domain, its missing parts supplied by reference TRBV2 and TRBJ2-7, is EPEVTQTPSHQVTQMGQEVILRCVPISNHLYFYWYRQILGQKVEFLVSFYNNEISEKSEIFDDQFSVERPDGSNFTLKIRSTKLEDSAMYFCATHAGTGYEQYFGPGTRLTVT.

CDR3 in DNA: TGTGCCAGCAGTGAAGCTTACAGGGCGACAGATACGCAGTATTTT. As protein: CASSEAYRATDTQYF. This chain connects TRBV6-1 to TRBJ2-3; TRBD1 is a possible D gene (6 bases). The V gene's germline CDR1 is MNHNS and CDR2 SASEGT. The CDR3 contains 15 residues. V was clipped by 0 bases and J by 3 bases, with 10 bases between them.

This sequence joins TRBV7-9 and TRBJ2-1, with 7 bases fitting TRBD2. Germline V gene data show CDR1 as SEHNR and CDR2 as FQNEAQ (reference sequence). V shed 0 bases, J shed 6 bases, and the junction held 8 bases outside the gene matches. The CDR3 loop spans 16 amino acids. CDR3 sequence reads: CASSLARDYQTNEQFF. DNA for the CDR3: TGTGCCAGCAGCTTAGCCCGGGACTACCAGACCAATGAGCAGTTCTTC. Complete variable domain (other parts from reference TRBV7-9 and TRBJ2-1): DTGVSQNPRHKITKRGQNVTFRCDPISEHNRLYWYRQTLGQGPEFLTYFQNEAQLEKSRLLSDRFSAERPKGSFSTLEIQRTEQGDSAMYLCASSLARDYQTNEQFFGPGTRLTVL.

V and J are TRBV27 and TRBJ2-1; D may be TRBD1 or TRBD2 (6 bases each). V lost 5 bases, J lost 3 bases, and 17 bases lay in between. Germline assignment: CDR1 MNHEY and CDR2 SMNVEV (reference sequence). This CDR3 region has 16 residues. The CDR3 protein is CASSPLGGHFYNEQFF. The DNA for the CDR3 is TGTGCCAGCAGTCCCCTTGGGGGGCATTTCTACAATGAGCAGTTCTTC.

CDR3 protein: CASSQIQGFPYGYTF. The CDR3 region has the DNA TGTGCCAGCAGTCAGATACAGGGGTTCCCCTATGGCTACACCTTC. The rearrangement links TRBV27 to TRBJ1-2; 7 bases are shared with TRBD1. This CDR3 is 15 amino acids long. V was clipped by 5 bases and J by 4 bases; unmatched bases: 10. CDR1 MNHEY and CDR2 SMNVEV come from the germline V gene (reference sequence).

The chain couples TRBV2 to TRBJ1-2; D gene ambiguous. The germline gives CDR1 SNHLY, CDR2 FYNNEI. There are 17 residues in the CDR3. The V gene lost 0 bases and the J gene lost 0 bases, with 14 bases spanning the gap. CDR3 in DNA: TGTGCCAGCAGTGAAGCAGAATTGAGGCGGGCTAACTATGGCTACACCTTC. Encoded protein: CASSEAELRRANYGYTF.